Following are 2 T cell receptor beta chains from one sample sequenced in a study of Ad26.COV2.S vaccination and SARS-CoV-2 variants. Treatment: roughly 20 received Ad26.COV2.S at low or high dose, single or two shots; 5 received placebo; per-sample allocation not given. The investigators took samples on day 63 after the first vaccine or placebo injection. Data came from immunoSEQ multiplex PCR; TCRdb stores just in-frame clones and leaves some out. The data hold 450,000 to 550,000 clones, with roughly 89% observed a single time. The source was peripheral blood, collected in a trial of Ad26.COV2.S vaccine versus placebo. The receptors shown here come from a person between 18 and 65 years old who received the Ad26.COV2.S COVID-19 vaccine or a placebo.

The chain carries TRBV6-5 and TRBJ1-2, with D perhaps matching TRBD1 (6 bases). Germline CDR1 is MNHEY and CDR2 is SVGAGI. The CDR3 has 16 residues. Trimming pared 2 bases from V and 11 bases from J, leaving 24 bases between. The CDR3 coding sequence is TGTGCCAGCAGTTACACCCGATGGACAGTGGACTGGGGGTACACCTTC. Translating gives CASSYTRWTVDWGYTF.

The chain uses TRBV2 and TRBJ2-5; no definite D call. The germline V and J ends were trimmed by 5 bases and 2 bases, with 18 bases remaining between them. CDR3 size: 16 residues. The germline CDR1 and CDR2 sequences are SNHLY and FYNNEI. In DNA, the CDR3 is TGTGCCAGCAGTCCTCTCCGAGCCCGAATACAAGAGACCCAGTACTTC. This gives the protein CASSPLRARIQETQYF.